This is a list of T cell receptor beta chains from one sample in a study of chemoradiotherapy in HPV16-positive cancers. TCRdb's copy holds only in-frame clones and misses some; the assay was immunoSEQ multiplex PCR. Here the sample spans roughly 28,000 clones, about 90% being singletons. The material was blood, obtained from a patient who underwent chemoradiotherapy. The receptors come from a human donor with HPV-associated anogenital cancer. CDR3s leave out the opening cysteine and the closing phenylalanine or tryptophan.

CDR3 protein,CDR3 length,J gene,V gene
ASAPWGQGANTQY,13,TRBJ2-3,TRBV28
AISESANNGYT,11,TRBJ1-2,TRBV10-3
SGEGGVWETQY,11,TRBJ2-5,TRBV29-1
ASSLGISYGYT,11,TRBJ1-2,TRBV7-9
AIGEGLRSYEQY,12,TRBJ2-7,TRBV10-3
ASSTGGDEQY,10,TRBJ2-7,TRBV6-6
ASSGSPEGFDEQF,13,TRBJ2-1,TRBV6-4
ASSQGTGGAGGECSYEQY,18,TRBJ2-7,TRBV4-1
ASSLYGTGFSGNTIY,15,TRBJ1-3,TRBV28
ASSGGDRGETQY,12,TRBJ2-5,TRBV9
ASSYSAGSAYEQY,13,TRBJ2-7,TRBV6-6
ASSLSGGMQPQH,12,TRBJ1-5,TRBV27
ASLGANYGYT,10,TRBJ1-2,TRBV30
ASSARTGDYGYT,12,TRBJ1-2,TRBV7-2
ASSLGGTIRQETQY,14,TRBJ2-5,TRBV5-1
ASSYSGRQETQY,12,TRBJ2-5,TRBV6-6
AISNRSYEQY,10,TRBJ2-7,TRBV10-3
ASSFGSSGANVLT,13,TRBJ2-6,TRBV5-1
ASSFGPTETQY,11,TRBJ2-5,TRBV7-9
ASSLDHWAVQETQY,14,TRBJ2-5,TRBV11-2
ASGSDRGWVYGYT,13,TRBJ1-2,TRBV6-5
ASSNQGVNTEAF,12,TRBJ1-1,TRBV18
ASSFSVNTEAF,11,TRBJ1-1,TRBV11-3
ASSPLIGGKETQY,13,TRBJ2-5,TRBV18
ASSQLQGHETQY,12,TRBJ2-5,TRBV14
ASSPGARANEQY,12,TRBJ2-7,TRBV5-1
ASSSQGRATNYGYT,14,TRBJ1-2,TRBV7-8
AWSGDWGKNNEQF,13,TRBJ2-1,TRBV30
ASSELAGNTQY,11,TRBJ2-3,TRBV6-4
ASSQVGRGDTEAF,13,TRBJ1-1,TRBV4-1
ASHNRGASSYNEQF,14,TRBJ2-1,TRBV28
ASGPGRTNEKLF,12,TRBJ1-4,TRBV5-1
ASISPSSSEQF,11,TRBJ2-1,TRBV2
ASSIATGYNQPQH,13,TRBJ1-5,TRBV19
ASEAAYGYT,9,TRBJ1-2,TRBV23-1
ASSLVSLGMGSYEQY,15,TRBJ2-7,TRBV7-2
ASSSYDRGNTEAF,13,TRBJ1-1,TRBV5-1
ASSLTGARSETQY,13,TRBJ2-5,TRBV5-1
ASSLQSLAIYNEQF,14,TRBJ2-1,TRBV5-1
ASSGTGTGSLDGYT,14,TRBJ1-2,TRBV6-4
ASSLGRHNEQF,11,TRBJ2-1,TRBV28
ASSPGTGGFSADTQY,15,TRBJ2-3,TRBV7-9
ASSDRDRVLNEQF,13,TRBJ2-1,TRBV7-3
ASSNGGPNEQF,11,TRBJ2-1,TRBV7-2
ASSLGQSYTGELF,13,TRBJ2-2,TRBV7-8
ASRVPGHYSGNTIY,14,TRBJ1-3,TRBV2